The T cell receptor beta chain described here comes from a study of T cell clones after liver transplantation. Study-wide context: Until 12-24 months post-transplant, subjects got standard immunosuppression and no induction.

General study points: Graft donor-reactive T cells may have migrated into the graft rather than being deleted.

As regards this clone: Its antigen is as yet unknown.

Assay used: immunoSEQ multiplex PCR; TCRdb lists only in-frame clones, some missing. The table shows approximately 55,000 clones, with roughly two thirds occurring only once. Sample: CD4+ T cells from blood, taken before liver transplant. The clonotype originates from a human donor who received a liver transplant.

CDR3 residues: CASRESGGTDTQYF. The CDR3 DNA follows: TGTGCCAGCAGGGAATCCGGGGGCACAGATACGCAGTATTTT. This sequence joins TRBV2 and TRBJ2-3; possible D gene TRBD2, 5 bases. Germline CDR1 and CDR2: SNHLY and FYNNEI. V was trimmed by 6 bases and J by 1 base, leaving 11 bases between them. This CDR3 spans 14 amino acids.